A selection of T cell receptor beta chains follows, all from one sample in a study of blood T cell repertoires in COVID-19. Clones were sequenced by immunoSEQ multiplex PCR, and TCRdb holds only the in-frame ones, with some missing. The sample has under 170,000 clones, 84% seen once. Sequencing was performed on peripheral blood. These receptors were obtained from a man between 65 and 85 years old with acute or convalescent COVID-19. CDR3s include the opening cysteine and the closing phenylalanine or tryptophan. Rows may omit the clone size; those that give it use once, few, many or a size class.

clone size,V gene,J gene,CDR3 protein
-,TRBV1,TRBJ2-7,CTSSPQAKGGGRSEQYF
few,TRBV10-3,TRBJ1-2,CAISTGQGARSGYGYTF
-,TRBV7-3,TRBJ2-3,CASSLLLAPTDTQYF
-,TRBV5-1,TRBJ2-3,CASSLASRTYGTDTQYF
-,TRBV18,TRBJ1-1,CASSLEANTEAFF
-,TRBV11-2,TRBJ2-7,CASSAQGYEQYF
-,TRBV30,TRBJ2-7,CAWTRQGFGEQYF
-,TRBV9,TRBJ1-3,CASSVGEGTLGNTIYF
-,TRBV6-4,TRBJ1-2,CASRGQGGIGYTF
-,TRBV5-1,TRBJ2-3,CASSRLNSGAALSTDTQYF
-,TRBV19,TRBJ1-1,CASSGRQKEAFF
-,TRBV19,TRBJ2-5,CASSRGPRGWETQYF